The 18 T cell receptor beta chains below come from one sample, sequenced in a study of T cell responses to AZD1222 COVID-19 vaccine. TCRdb keeps only in-frame clones here, not all; method: immunoSEQ multiplex PCR. The sample shows more than 150,000 clones, more than 75% of them seen only once. The sample was peripheral blood, taken 28 days after the second AZD1222 dose. These receptors all stem from an adult who received the AZD1222 COVID-19 vaccine.

This rearrangement joins TRBV25-1 to TRBJ1-4; tentative D call: TRBD1 (5 bases). Per germline, CDR1 MGHDK and CDR2 SYGVNS. The CDR3 totals 17 residues. V was clipped by 2 bases and J by 1 base, with 14 bases between them. The CDR3 here is CASSEGGVSRTNEKLFF. In nucleotides, the CDR3 is TGTGCCAGCAGTGAAGGAGGGGTGTCAAGAACTAATGAAAAACTGTTTTTT.

The chain employs TRBV28 and TRBJ2-2; 7 bases fit TRBD2. The J segment lost 4 bases and the V segment lost 5 bases, leaving 22 bases of the junction unmatched. This CDR3 is built from 20 residues. Germline V lookup: CDR1 MDHEN, CDR2 SYDVKM. The CDR3 nucleotides are TGTGCCAGCAGTATTACTAGCGTACCGTTTGTTTTTTCGAGCACCGGGGAGCTGTTTTTT. It translates to CASSITSVPFVFSSTGELFF. The entire variable domain, with the rest obtained from reference TRBV28 and TRBJ2-2, is as follows: DVKVTQSSRYLVKRTGEKVFLECVQDMDHENMFWYRQDPGLGLRLIYFSYDVKMKEKGDIPEGYSVSREKKERFSLILESASTNQTSMYLCASSITSVPFVFSSTGELFFGEGSRLTVL.

The chain carries TRBV7-9 and TRBJ1-1; D gene uncertain. V gave up 3 bases and J gave up 11 bases, with 19 bases separating them. Germline loops: CDR1 SEHNR, CDR2 FQNEAQ (reference sequence). This CDR3 is 14 amino acids long. CDR3 sequence (DNA): TGTGCCAGCAGCTTGGACTCTTGGACTCAAGAGGCTTTCTTT. Encoded protein: CASSLDSWTQEAFF.

The chain joins TRBV20-1 to TRBJ1-2, with D hard to call. The CDR3 has 11 residues. V lost 1 base to trimming and J lost 4 bases, with 4 bases between them. Germline CDR1 and CDR2: DFQATT and SNEGSKA (reference sequence). CDR3 bases: TGCAGTGCTAGAGGATCCTATGGCTACACCTTC. Its protein product is CSARGSYGYTF.

This chain joins TRBV27 and TRBJ1-3; D unresolved. CDR3 length equals 13 residues. Germline V lookup: CDR1 MNHEY, CDR2 SMNVEV (reference sequence). V gave up 3 bases and J gave up 4 bases, with 7 bases separating them. The CDR3 coding sequence is TGTGCCAGCAGTTTTTCGGCGGGAAACACCATATATTTT. Amino acid sequence: CASSFSAGNTIYF.

The chain combines TRBV28 with TRBJ1-3; no reliable D call. V was pared by 5 bases and J by 0 bases, with 14 bases between. Germline loops: CDR1 MDHEN, CDR2 SYDVKM. CDR3 length equals 16 residues. This CDR3 is CASSPPQGSSGNTIYF. CDR3 DNA sequence: TGTGCCAGCAGTCCCCCTCAAGGGAGCTCTGGAAACACCATATATTTT.

Concerning this clone itself: The sample has other DNA sequences that encode this CDR3 too. The V call is TRBV9, the J call TRBJ2-1; a weak D match, TRBD1 (5 bases). Germline loops: CDR1 SGDLS, CDR2 YYNGEE. V lost 0 bases, J lost 4 bases, and 11 bases lay in between. The CDR3 runs to 15 residues. CDR3 bases: TGTGCCAGCAGCGTAGGGGGCAGTAATTACAATGAGCAGTTCTTC. Amino acids: CASSVGGSNYNEQFF.

In this sample, this clone is medium-sized. This chain links TRBV15 with TRBJ2-7; the match to TRBD1 covers 8 bases. The CDR3 spans 15 residues. J lost 1 base, V lost 1 base, and 3 bases had no gene match. Germline values: CDR1 LNHNV, CDR2 YYDKDF (reference sequence). CDR3 amino acids: CATSRGGQESYEQYF. The CDR3 DNA is TGTGCCACCAGCAGAGGGGGACAGGAATCCTACGAGCAGTACTTC.

The J gene is TRBJ1-1, the V gene TRBV6-2 or TRBV6-3; 9 nucleotides line up with TRBD1. Germline CDR1 reads MNHEY; CDR2 reads SVGEGT. V trimming: 5 bases; J trimming: 0 bases; junction bases outside the gene matches: 16. The CDR3 length is 19 residues. The CDR3 loop is CASSGKQGQGTLMNTEAFF. The CDR3 DNA sequence: TGTGCCAGCAGTGGGAAACAGGGACAGGGAACCCTCATGAACACTGAAGCTTTCTTT.

The chain is built from TRBV9 and TRBJ2-7, with TRBD1 matching 7 bases. Germline CDR1 SGDLS, CDR2 YYNGEE. J lost 4 bases, V lost 3 bases, and 10 bases had no gene match. This CDR3 is 15 amino acids long. The CDR3 sequence is CASSATTGAGYEQYF. DNA of the CDR3: TGTGCCAGCAGCGCCACTACAGGGGCGGGTTACGAGCAGTACTTC.

This clone was detected a few times. This chain joins TRBV30 and TRBJ2-1; D might be TRBD1 or TRBD2, each matching 6 bases. Trimming left V 3 bases short and J 9 bases short, with 18 bases between. Per germline, CDR1 GTSNPN and CDR2 SVGIG (reference sequence). CDR3 length: 14 amino acids. CDR3 amino acids: CAWSPSAEGGEQFF. The DNA of the CDR3 is TGTGCCTGGAGCCCCTCAGCGGAGGGGGGTGAGCAGTTCTTC.

V is TRBV5-8 and J is TRBJ1-4; 8 bases align to TRBD1. V shed 7 bases and J 7 bases; nucleotides not matched to a gene: 9. Per germline, CDR1 SGHTS and CDR2 YDEGEE. This CDR3 region has 14 residues. The CDR3 DNA reads TGTGCCAGCGGACTGACAGGGGATAGTGAAAAACTGTTTTTT. It specifies CASGLTGDSEKLFF.

Written as DNA, the CDR3 is TGTGCTACTAGCGAGGTCTACGAGCAGTACTTC. It yields the protein CATSEVYEQYF. The chain carries TRBV10-3 and TRBJ2-7; 7 bases fit TRBD2. CDR1 ENHRY and CDR2 SYGVKD come from the germline V gene. The CDR3 sequence is 11 residues long.

The rearrangement links TRBV29-1 to TRBJ1-2; D may be TRBD1 (5 bases). V shed 4 bases and J shed 7 bases, with 10 bases lying between them. The CDR3 covers 11 residues. Germline CDR1 and CDR2: SQVTM and ANQGSEA. CDR3 residues: CSVVGDRGYTF. The CDR3 DNA is TGCAGCGTTGTGGGGGATCGTGGCTACACCTTC.

V gene TRBV27 combines with J gene TRBJ1-5, with 12 positions matching TRBD1. V was clipped by 5 bases and J by 0 bases; unmatched bases: 11. This CDR3 contains 19 residues. Germline V gene lookup returns CDR1 MNHEY and CDR2 SMNVEV (reference sequence). CDR3 nucleotides: TGTGCCAGCAGTATGTGGGGACAGGGGGCAAGAGGTAGCAATCAGCCCCAGCATTTT. The encoded protein is CASSMWGQGARGSNQPQHF.

The gene calls are TRBV18 and TRBJ1-2, with D tentatively TRBD1 (5 bases). Germline-derived CDR1 and CDR2 are KGHSH and LQKENI. This CDR3 comprises 13 residues. V shed 8 bases and J shed 8 bases, with 18 bases lying between them. The CDR3 region is CASRRGLRQGYTF. DNA of the CDR3: TGTGCCAGCCGAAGGGGACTCCGACAAGGCTACACCTTC.

This chain connects TRBV6-2 or TRBV6-3 to TRBJ1-1, with TRBD1 matching 10 bases. CDR3 length: 18 residues. The germline gives CDR1 MNHEY, CDR2 SVGEGT. The V gene end was trimmed by 2 bases and the J gene end by 4 bases; junction bases not matched to a gene: 13. CDR3 in DNA: TGTGCCAGCAGTTACATCATCGGACAGGGGGTTCGGGGCACTGAAGCTTTCTTT. Translating it yields CASSYIIGQGVRGTEAFF.

The chain combines TRBV11-3 with TRBJ2-2, with a possible D match to TRBD1 (5 bases). The V gene's germline CDR1 is SGHNT and CDR2 YENEEA. The CDR3 is made up of 14 amino acids. With 1 base removed from V and 6 bases from J, the gap between germline ends came to 9 bases. CDR3 bases: TGTGCCAGCAGCTTAGTACCAGGGCCCGGGGAGCTGTTTTTT. It codes for CASSLVPGPGELFF.